Presented here are 18 T cell receptor beta chains from one specimen sequenced in a study of blood T cell repertoires in COVID-19. Here immunoSEQ multiplex PCR was the method, and the copy in TCRdb shows in-frame clones only, minus some. The table lists around 230,000 clones, 75% to 85% of them singletons. The sequencing input was peripheral blood. The receptors shown here come from a man aged 40-49 years who had recovered from COVID-19.

This clone was detected only once. This rearrangement joins TRBV13 to TRBJ2-2, with D hard to call. Germline CDR1 PRHDT, CDR2 FYEKMQ (reference sequence). V dropped 1 base and J dropped 4 bases, with 7 bases sitting between them. This CDR3 is 14 amino acids long. CDR3 coding DNA: TGTGCCAGCAGCTTAGTCTATCTCACCGGGGAGCTGTTTTTT. Amino acids: CASSLVYLTGELFF.

The V gene is TRBV5-5, the J gene TRBJ1-4; TRBD1 is a possible D gene (6 bases). The CDR3 covers 13 residues. Germline V lookup: CDR1 SGHKS, CDR2 YYEKEE (reference sequence). Trimming took 6 bases from V and 6 from J, leaving 12 bases between them. The chain's CDR3 is CASTLGAYEKLFF. Written as DNA, the CDR3 is TGTGCCAGCACCCTGGGGGCCTATGAAAAACTGTTTTTT.

The CDR3 coding sequence is TGTGCCAGCAGCGCCGAGGCGCCATCAGGTCCGACTAGCAGATTCCGCTCCTACAATGAGCAGTTCTTC. Protein sequence: CASSAEAPSGPTSRFRSYNEQFF. This chain links TRBV3-1 (or the pseudogene TRBV3-2) with TRBJ2-1; 7 bases match TRBD2. CDR1 LGHDT and CDR2 YNNKEL come from the germline V gene (reference sequence). J was trimmed by 0 bases and V by 5 bases; bases with no gene match: 28. CDR3 size: 23 residues.

This rearrangement joins TRBV18 to TRBJ1-1; D unresolved. Trimming removed 5 bases at V and 0 bases at J, with 4 bases between. CDR3 length: 12 residues. CDR1 is KGHSH and CDR2 is LQKENI in the germline V gene. This chain's CDR3 is CASSGLNTEAFF. The CDR3 DNA is TGTGCCAGCTCAGGGCTGAACACTGAAGCTTTCTTT.

The chain employs TRBV7-9 and TRBJ1-2; D remains unclear. V lost 7 bases to trimming and J lost 4 bases, with 19 bases between them. Germline CDR1 reads SEHNR; CDR2 reads FQNEAQ (reference sequence). The CDR3 loop spans 15 amino acids. The CDR3 loop reads CASTRGAKPTYGYTF. Here the CDR3 DNA reads TGTGCCAGCACCCGAGGAGCGAAACCGACCTATGGCTACACCTTC.

J is TRBJ2-5 and V is TRBV7-9, with a possible D match to TRBD1 (5 bases). Germline V gene sequence: CDR1 SEHNR, CDR2 FQNEAQ (reference sequence). The CDR3 totals 14 residues. Between the trimmed V and J ends, which lost 1 base and 3 bases, there was a span of 9 bases. The CDR3 sequence is CASSLESGKETQYF. The CDR3 DNA follows: TGTGCCAGCAGCTTAGAGTCAGGGAAAGAGACCCAGTACTTC.

This chain uses TRBV29-1 with TRBJ2-3; no reliable D call. The germline CDR1 and CDR2 sequences are SQVTM and ANQGSEA. This CDR3 is 11 amino acids long. V shed 7 bases and J shed 0 bases, with 5 bases lying between them. As DNA, the CDR3 is TGCAGCGGAACTAGCACAGATACGCAGTATTTT. It translates to CSGTSTDTQYF.

This sequence joins TRBV6-6 and TRBJ2-1; weak D call: TRBD1 (6 bases). The V end was cut by 6 bases, the J end by 4 bases, with 16 bases between. The CDR3 has 15 amino acids. In germline, CDR1 is MNHNY, CDR2 SVGAGI (reference sequence). CDR3 region: CASSLQGREYNEQFF. The CDR3, as DNA: TGTGCCAGCAGCCTCCAGGGGCGAGAATACAATGAGCAGTTCTTC.

The V gene is TRBV19, the J gene TRBJ2-1; possibly TRBD2 for D (6 bases). Germline values: CDR1 LNHDA, CDR2 SQIVND (reference sequence). The V gene lost 0 bases and the J gene lost 6 bases, with 12 bases spanning the gap. The CDR3 is made up of 15 amino acids. The CDR3 protein is CASSIDGGGTNEQFF. CDR3 DNA: TGTGCCAGTAGTATAGATGGTGGCGGGACCAATGAGCAGTTCTTC.

J is TRBJ1-4 and V is TRBV7-9; D remains ambiguous. The V gene lost 3 bases and the J gene lost 7 bases, with 12 bases spanning the gap. Germline assignment: CDR1 SEHNR and CDR2 FQNEAQ (reference sequence). The length of the CDR3 is 14 residues. DNA for the CDR3: TGTGCCAGCAGCTTCGGAACAGTGGGTGAAAAACTGTTTTTT. Protein product: CASSFGTVGEKLFF.

The rearrangement links TRBV19 to TRBJ2-7, with 9 bases fitting TRBD1. This CDR3 has 15 residues. The germline V gene has CDR1 LNHDA and CDR2 SQIVND (reference sequence). With V trimmed by 5 bases and J by 9 bases, 14 bases remained unmatched. CDR3 bases: TGTGCCAGTAGTGGCAGGACAGGGGAGCCGCCATGGCAGTACTTC. Translation: CASSGRTGEPPWQYF.

V gene TRBV7-2 combines with J gene TRBJ2-1, with 12 nucleotides matching TRBD2. Losses at the gene ends were 5 bases for V and 8 bases for J; bases not matched to a gene: 4. CDR3 length: 14 amino acids. Germline V gives CDR1 SGHTA, CDR2 FQGNSA. The chain's CDR3 is CASSGLAGNYEQFF. CDR3 nucleotide sequence: TGTGCCAGCAGCGGACTAGCGGGAAATTATGAGCAGTTCTTC.

CDR3 sequence: CASSERVQETQYF. The CDR3 nucleotides read TGTGCCAGCAGTGAGAGGGTACAAGAGACCCAGTACTTC. The V and J genes are TRBV2 and TRBJ2-5; tentatively, D is TRBD2 (5 bases). V was shortened by 3 bases and J by 2 bases, with 7 bases between the two germline ends. CDR1 is SNHLY and CDR2 is FYNNEI in the germline V gene. The CDR3 consists of 13 residues. The variable domain in full, with the rest retrieved from reference TRBV2 and TRBJ2-5, is EPEVTQTPSHQVTQMGQEVILRCVPISNHLYFYWYRQILGQKVEFLVSFYNNEISEKSEIFDDQFSVERPDGSNFTLKIRSTKLEDSAMYFCASSERVQETQYFGPGTRLLVL.

The CDR3 bases are TGTGCCAGCAGCTTAGTCGGGACATCTCTGGGCGAGCAGTACTTC. Protein: CASSLVGTSLGEQYF. The gene calls are TRBV7-2 and TRBJ2-7, with D tentatively TRBD1 (6 bases). V lost 1 base and J lost 6, with 16 bases in between. The CDR3 consists of 15 residues. Germline lookup yields CDR1 SGHTA and CDR2 FQGNSA.

V gene TRBV24-1 combines with J gene TRBJ1-5; D is undetermined. Trimming removed 5 bases at V and 2 bases at J, with 9 bases between. This CDR3 has 14 residues. Germline values: CDR1 KGHDR, CDR2 SFDVKD. The CDR3 region is CATSAAGGNQPQHF. DNA of the CDR3: TGTGCCACCAGTGCAGCCGGGGGCAATCAGCCCCAGCATTTT.

The chain is built from TRBV5-1 and TRBJ1-1, with a tentative D call TRBD1 (6 bases). Germline loops: CDR1 SGHRS, CDR2 YFSETQ. This CDR3 comprises 14 residues. V was clipped by 8 bases and J by 5 bases, with 19 bases between them. The CDR3 spells CASRLGGAGTEAFF. The CDR3 nucleotides read TGCGCCAGTAGACTTGGGGGGGCAGGTACTGAAGCTTTCTTT.

This clone was found once. This rearrangement joins TRBV27 to TRBJ1-2, with D perhaps TRBD1 (6 bases). There are 16 residues in the CDR3. Germline lookup yields CDR1 MNHEY and CDR2 SMNVEV (reference sequence). Trimming stripped 3 bases from V and 8 bases from J, with 22 bases between. The CDR3: CASSLQGRAILRGYTF. The DNA for the CDR3 is TGTGCCAGCAGTTTGCAGGGGAGGGCCATCCTTCGGGGCTACACCTTC.

V and J are TRBV30 and TRBJ1-1; a possible D gene is TRBD1 (5 bases). Trimming pared 7 bases from V and 1 base from J, leaving 13 bases between. The CDR3 is 13 amino acids. Germline values: CDR1 GTSNPN, CDR2 SVGIG (reference sequence). CDR3 sequence: CASGGVWNTEAFF. The CDR3 bases are TGTGCCTCCGGGGGGGTTTGGAACACTGAAGCTTTCTTT.